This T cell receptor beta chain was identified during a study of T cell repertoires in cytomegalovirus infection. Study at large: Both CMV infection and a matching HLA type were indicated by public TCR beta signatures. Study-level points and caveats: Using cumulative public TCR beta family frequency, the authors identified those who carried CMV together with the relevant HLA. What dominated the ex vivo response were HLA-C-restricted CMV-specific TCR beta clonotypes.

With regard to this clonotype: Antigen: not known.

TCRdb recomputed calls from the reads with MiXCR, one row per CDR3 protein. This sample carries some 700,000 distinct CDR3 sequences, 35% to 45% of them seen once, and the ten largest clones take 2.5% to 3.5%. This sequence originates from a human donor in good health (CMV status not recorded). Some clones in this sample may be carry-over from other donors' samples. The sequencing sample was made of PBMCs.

DNA of the CDR3: TGTGCCAGCAGTTTAGATCAAAAAAATGAGCAGTTCTTC. It encodes CASSLDQKNEQFF. The chain is built from TRBV27 and TRBJ2-1; D unclear. The CDR3 has 13 residues. The V and J ends lost 2 bases and 7 bases respectively, with 9 bases between them. CDR1 and CDR2 from the germline V gene are MNHEY and SMNVEV (reference sequence).